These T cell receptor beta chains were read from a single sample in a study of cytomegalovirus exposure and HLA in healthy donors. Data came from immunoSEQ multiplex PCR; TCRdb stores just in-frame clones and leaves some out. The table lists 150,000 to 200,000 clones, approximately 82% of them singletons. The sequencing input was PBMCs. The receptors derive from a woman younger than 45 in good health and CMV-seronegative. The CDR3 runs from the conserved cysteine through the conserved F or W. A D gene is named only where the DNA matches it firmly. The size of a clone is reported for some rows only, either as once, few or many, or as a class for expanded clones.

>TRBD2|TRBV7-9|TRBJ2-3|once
TGTTCCAGCAGGCCTGTAGCGGGGGGTTTATCAGATACGCAGTATTTT
CSSRPVAGGLSDTQYF
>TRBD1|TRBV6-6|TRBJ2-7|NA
TGTGCCAGCAGTTACGGGACAGGGAAGTCCTACGAGCAGTACTTC
CASSYGTGKSYEQYF
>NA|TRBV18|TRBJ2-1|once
TGTGCCAGCTCACCGGGGGGTCTGTGGAATGAGCAGTTCTTC
CASSPGGLWNEQFF
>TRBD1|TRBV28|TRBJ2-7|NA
TGTGCCAGCAGCCTCCCCAGGACAGGATCCTACGAGCAGTACTTC
CASSLPRTGSYEQYF
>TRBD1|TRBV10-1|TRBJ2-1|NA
TGCGCCAGCAGTGAGGACCCAGGGGGCTCCTACAATGAGCAGTTCTTC
CASSEDPGGSYNEQFF
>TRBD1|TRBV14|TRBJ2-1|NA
TGTGCCAGCAGCCAAACGGGGCTCAGGGGGAATGAGCAGTTCTTC
CASSQTGLRGNEQFF
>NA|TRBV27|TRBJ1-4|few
TGTGCCAGCAGTTTCTTTCCCTTATCGGGGAGTACCGATGAAAAACTGTTTTTT
CASSFFPLSGSTDEKLFF
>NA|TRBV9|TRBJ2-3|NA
TGTGCCAGCAGCAGCGCCGGAGGCCTCGTCAGGACAGATACGCAGTATTTT
CASSSAGGLVRTDTQYF
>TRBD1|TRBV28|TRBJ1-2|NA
TGTGCCAGCAGTTTAGTTCAGGGGGCGACGGACACCTTC
CASSLVQGATDTF
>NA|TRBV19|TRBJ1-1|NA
TGTGCCAGTAGTATAGGAAGCCCACTGAACACTGAAGCTTTCTTT
CASSIGSPLNTEAFF
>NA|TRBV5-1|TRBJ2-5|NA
TGCGCCAGCAGCTTGTCCCCAGGTTACCAAGAGACCCAGTACTTC
CASSLSPGYQETQYF
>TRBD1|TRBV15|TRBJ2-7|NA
TGTGCCACCAGCAGAGATAGGAGGAGGACAGGCTCCTACGAGCAGTACTTC
CATSRDRRRTGSYEQYF
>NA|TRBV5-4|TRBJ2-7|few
TGTGCCAGCAGCCCTTGGGGGCTGGGCGAGCAGTACTTC
CASSPWGLGEQYF
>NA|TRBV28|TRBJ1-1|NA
TGTGCCAGCATGGGGGGTCTCCGCATGAACACTGAAGCTTTCTTT
CASMGGLRMNTEAFF
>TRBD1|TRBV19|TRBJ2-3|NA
TGTGCCAGTAGTATAGCGACAGGGTCAGATACGCAGTATTTT
CASSIATGSDTQYF
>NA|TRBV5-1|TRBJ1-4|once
TGCGCCAGCAGCCCAAGGACGTCAGGGGCCTTCGATGAAAAACTGTTTTTT
CASSPRTSGAFDEKLFF
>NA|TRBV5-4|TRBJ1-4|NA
TGTGCCAGCAGCCCGGGGAGCACAACTAATGAAAAACTGTTTTTT
CASSPGSTTNEKLFF
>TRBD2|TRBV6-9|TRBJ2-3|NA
TGTGCCAGCAGTTATCGTCGGACTAGCGGGAGGGCGGGCACAGATACGCAGTATTTT
CASSYRRTSGRAGTDTQYF
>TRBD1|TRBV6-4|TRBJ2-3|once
TGTGCCAGCAGGATACAGGGGCAAAGCACAGATACGCAGTATTTT
CASRIQGQSTDTQYF
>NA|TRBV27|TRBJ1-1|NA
TGTGCCAGCAGTACCAGGACAGCCCGTCACACTGAAGCTTTCTTT
CASSTRTARHTEAFF
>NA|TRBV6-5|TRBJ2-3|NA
TGTGCCAGCAGTTATCGCAGTTTCACAGATACGCAGTATTTT
CASSYRSFTDTQYF
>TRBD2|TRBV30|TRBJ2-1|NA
TGTGCCTGGAGTGGGGGACTAAACCCCTACAATGAGCAGTTCTTC
CAWSGGLNPYNEQFF
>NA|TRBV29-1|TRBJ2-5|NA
TGCAGCGTTGAAAAAATCCTCCAAGAGACCCAGTACTTC
CSVEKILQETQYF
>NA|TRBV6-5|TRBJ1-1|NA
TGTGCCAGCAGCATCTCAAGGGGAACCGAAGCTTTCTTT
CASSISRGTEAFF
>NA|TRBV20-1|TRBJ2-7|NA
TGCAGTACTAACGGGATCTACGAGCAGTACTTC
CSTNGIYEQYF
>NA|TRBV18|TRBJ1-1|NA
TGTGCCAGCTCACTCTCGGGGGGAGGTGAAGCTTTCTTT
CASSLSGGGEAFF
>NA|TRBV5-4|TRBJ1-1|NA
TGTGCCAGCAGCCCGGTCCCCACAGGGTGGCACACTGAAGCTTTCTTT
CASSPVPTGWHTEAFF
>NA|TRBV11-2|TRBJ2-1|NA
TGTGCCAGCAGCCTTTCGGGAGTCAACAATGAGCAGTTCTTC
CASSLSGVNNEQFF
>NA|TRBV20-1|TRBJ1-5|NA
TGCAGTGCTATTATTCAGCCCCAGCATTTT
CSAIIQPQHF
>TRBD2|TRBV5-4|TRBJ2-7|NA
TGTGCCAGCAGCTTAGCCGGGACTAGTGGATACGAGCAGTACTTC
CASSLAGTSGYEQYF
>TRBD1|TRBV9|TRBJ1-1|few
TGTGCCAGCAGCGTGACAGGGAAAACTGAAGCTTTCTTT
CASSVTGKTEAFF
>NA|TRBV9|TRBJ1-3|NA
TGTGCCAGCAGCGAGGGGGTGACTGGAAACACCATATATTTT
CASSEGVTGNTIYF
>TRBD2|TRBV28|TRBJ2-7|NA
TGTGCCAGCAGTAAGATGCGGGGGGCAGGGTACGAGCAGTACTTC
CASSKMRGAGYEQYF
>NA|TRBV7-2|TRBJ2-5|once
TGTGCCAGCAGCACAGCTAGCAATCCGGAGACCCAGTACTTC
CASSTASNPETQYF
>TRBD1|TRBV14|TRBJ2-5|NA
TGTGCCAGCAGCCAGGGACAGGGAAGGGTGGAGACCCAGTACTTC
CASSQGQGRVETQYF
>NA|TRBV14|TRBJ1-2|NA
TGTGCCAGCAGCCAAGGACAGGTCTATGGCTACACCTTC
CASSQGQVYGYTF
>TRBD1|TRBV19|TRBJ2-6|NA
TGTGCCAGTTCGACCGGGACAGGAGTCTCTGGGGCCAACGGCCTGACTTTC
CASSTGTGVSGANGLTF
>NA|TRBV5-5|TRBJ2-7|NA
TGTGCCAGCAGCATCATTGTGGGGGCCTCCTACGAGCAGTACTTC
CASSIIVGASYEQYF
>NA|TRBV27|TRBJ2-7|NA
TGTGCCAGCAGCGTCGGTTACGAGCAGTACTTC
CASSVGYEQYF
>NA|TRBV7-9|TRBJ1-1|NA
TGTTCCAGCACCCTGAGGGCCGAGAACACTGAAGCTTTCTTT
CSSTLRAENTEAFF
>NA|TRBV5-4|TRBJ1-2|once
TGTGCCAGCAGCTTGGTATCGGGAAATTATGGCTACACCTTC
CASSLVSGNYGYTF
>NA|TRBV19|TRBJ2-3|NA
TGTGCCAGCTGGGAGTCGGGAGATACGCAGTATTTT
CASWESGDTQYF
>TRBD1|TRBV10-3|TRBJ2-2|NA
TGTGCCATCAGTGACGGGACAGGGGTGAACACCGGGGAGCTGTTTTTT
CAISDGTGVNTGELFF
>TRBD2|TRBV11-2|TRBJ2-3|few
TGTGCCAGCAGCTTTGTAGCGGGAGTTCCAGATACGCAGTATTTT
CASSFVAGVPDTQYF
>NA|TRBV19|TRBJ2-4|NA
TGTGCCACTGAAGTCGTTGGGGGGGCCAAAAACATTCAGTACTTC
CATEVVGGAKNIQYF
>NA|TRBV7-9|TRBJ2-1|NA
TGTTCCAGCAGCCCTCCCCTACAGGGTCGCAATGAGCAGTTCTTC
CSSSPPLQGRNEQFF
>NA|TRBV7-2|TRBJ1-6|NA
TGTGCCAGCAGCCCAAACAGGGCGGGTAATTCACCCCTCCACTTT
CASSPNRAGNSPLHF
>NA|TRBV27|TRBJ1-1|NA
TGTGCCAGCAGTTTATGGTCCGGGTTCACTGAAGCTTTCTTT
CASSLWSGFTEAFF
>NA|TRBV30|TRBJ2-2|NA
TGTGCCTGGAGTGGGCAGGGGAACACCGGGGAGCTGTTTTTT
CAWSGQGNTGELFF
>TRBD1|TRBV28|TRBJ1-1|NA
TGTGCCAGCAGCTCCCCCCAGGGGGAGGTGGCTGAAGCTTTCTTT
CASSSPQGEVAEAFF
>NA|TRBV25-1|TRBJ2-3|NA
TGTGCCAGCAGAGACTATAGGACGGCGGGAACAGATACGCAGTATTTT
CASRDYRTAGTDTQYF
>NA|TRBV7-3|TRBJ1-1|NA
TGTGCCAGCAGCTTGTTCCCCGATAGCACTGAAGCTTTCTTT
CASSLFPDSTEAFF
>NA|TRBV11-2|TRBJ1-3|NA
TGTGCCAGCAGCTTAGATGCAGGGACAGGAAACACCATATATTTT
CASSLDAGTGNTIYF
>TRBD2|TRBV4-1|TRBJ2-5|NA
TGCGCCAGCAGCCAGCTAGGACTAGCGGGGGTCCAAGAGACCCAGTACTTC
CASSQLGLAGVQETQYF